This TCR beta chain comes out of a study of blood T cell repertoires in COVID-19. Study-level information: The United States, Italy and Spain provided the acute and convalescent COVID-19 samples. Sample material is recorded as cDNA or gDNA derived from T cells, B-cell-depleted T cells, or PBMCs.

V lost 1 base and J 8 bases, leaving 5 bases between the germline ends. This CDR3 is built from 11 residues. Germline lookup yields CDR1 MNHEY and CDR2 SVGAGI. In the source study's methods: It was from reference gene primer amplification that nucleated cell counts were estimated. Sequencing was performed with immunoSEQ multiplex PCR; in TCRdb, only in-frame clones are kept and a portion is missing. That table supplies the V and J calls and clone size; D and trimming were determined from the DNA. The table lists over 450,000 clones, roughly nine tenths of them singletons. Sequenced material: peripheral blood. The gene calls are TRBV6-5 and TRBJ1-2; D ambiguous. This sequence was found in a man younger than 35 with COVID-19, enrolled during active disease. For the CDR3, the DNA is TGTGCCAGCAGTTACTATGGCGGCTACACCTTC. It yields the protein CASSYYGGYTF.